These T cell receptor beta chains were read from a single sample in a study of T cell responses to AZD1222 COVID-19 vaccine. Using immunoSEQ multiplex PCR, the repertoire was profiled, and TCRdb retains in-frame clones only, with some absent. The data show roughly 120,000 clones, with 93% seen just once and about 2.7% held by the top ten. Material: peripheral blood, obtained on day 0 of AZD1222 vaccination. The receptors derive from an adult in good health. Each CDR3 is given with its conserved first and last residue. A D gene is named only where the DNA matches it firmly. Part of the rows lack a size; the others show once, few, many or a class for expanded clones.

>.|.|TRBV6-6|TRBJ1-2
CASSYLQRDYGYTF
TGTGCCAGCAGTTACTTACAGCGGGACTATGGCTACACCTTC
>TRBD1|.|TRBV10-3|TRBJ1-4
CATQGGNEKLFF
TGTGCCACACAGGGGGGGAATGAAAAACTGTTTTTT
>.|.|TRBV15|TRBJ1-5
CATSRGQVGQPQHF
TGTGCCACCAGCAGAGGGCAGGTGGGTCAGCCCCAGCATTTT
>TRBD1|once|TRBV6-5|TRBJ1-1
CASSPRDRKTEAFF
TGTGCCAGCAGTCCCCGGGACAGGAAGACTGAAGCTTTCTTT
>.|.|TRBV5-1|TRBJ1-6
CASSLDRENSPLHF
TGCGCCAGCAGCTTGGACAGGGAAAATTCACCCCTCCACTTT
>.|.|TRBV28|TRBJ1-2
CASSTQQGPYGYTF
TGTGCCAGCAGTACCCAACAGGGTCCCTATGGCTACACCTTC
>.|few|TRBV18|TRBJ1-3
CASSPPATKYTIYF
TGTGCCAGCTCACCCCCGGCGACTAAATACACCATATATTTT
>TRBD2|.|TRBV2|TRBJ2-1
CASSEGSGGYNEQFF
TGTGCCAGCAGTGAAGGAAGCGGGGGATACAATGAGCAGTTCTTC
>.|.|TRBV7-9|TRBJ2-3
CASSISTSTDTQYF
TGTGCCAGCAGCATTTCGACTAGCACAGATACGCAGTATTTT
>TRBD1|.|TRBV9|TRBJ2-3
CASSVGTDSTDTQYF
TGTGCCAGCAGCGTCGGGACAGATAGCACAGATACGCAGTATTTT
>TRBD1|.|TRBV3-1/TRBV3-2|TRBJ1-3
CASSLGTGVKTGNTIYF
TGTGCCAGCAGCCTAGGGACAGGGGTAAAAACTGGAAACACCATATATTTT
>TRBD1|.|TRBV5-5|TRBJ1-4
CATSTGGEKLFF
TGTGCCACGTCGACAGGGGGAGAAAAACTGTTTTTT
>TRBD2|.|TRBV29-1|TRBJ2-2
CSVGTGGNTGELFF
TGCAGCGTTGGAACGGGAGGGAACACCGGGGAGCTGTTTTTT
>.|.|TRBV4-2|TRBJ2-7
CASSLGGANYEQYF
TGTGCCAGCAGCCTGGGAGGCGCTAACTACGAGCAGTACTTC
>.|.|TRBV19|TRBJ1-4
CASSILTGEREKLFF
TGTGCCAGTAGTATCTTAACAGGTGAACGTGAAAAACTGTTTTTT
>TRBD2|.|TRBV10-1|TRBJ2-2
CASRRLAGAGELFF
TGCGCCAGCAGACGGCTAGCGGGGGCCGGGGAGCTGTTTTTT
>.|.|TRBV27|TRBJ1-6
CASSLNNSPLHF
TGTGCCAGCAGCTTAAATAATTCACCCCTCCACTTT
>.|.|TRBV7-9|TRBJ1-2
CASSLWGDGYTF
TGTGCCAGCAGCTTATGGGGCGATGGCTACACCTTC
>.|.|TRBV7-9|TRBJ2-1
CASSLSRLGGNEQFF
TGTGCCAGCAGCTTATCCCGGTTGGGGGGTAATGAGCAGTTCTTC
>.|.|TRBV28|TRBJ1-6
CASIPSGGSSYNSPLHF
TGTGCCAGCATCCCTAGTGGGGGGAGCTCCTATAATTCACCCCTCCACTTT
>.|.|TRBV30|TRBJ2-3
CAWSRGLRGYF
TGTGCCTGGAGTCGCGGACTAAGGGGGTATTTT
>TRBD1|.|TRBV6-4|TRBJ1-3
CASSEGGGSGNTIYF
TGTGCCAGCAGTGAAGGGGGCGGCTCTGGAAACACCATATATTTT
>.|.|TRBV19|TRBJ1-2
CASSWETNYGYTF
TGTGCCAGTAGTTGGGAAACTAACTATGGCTACACCTTC
>.|.|TRBV27|TRBJ2-5
CASSTGAVKETQYF
TGTGCCAGCAGTACGGGGGCCGTGAAAGAGACCCAGTACTTC
>.|.|TRBV29-1|TRBJ2-4
CSVARGADIQYF
TGCAGCGTTGCAAGGGGGGCTGACATTCAGTACTTC
>.|.|TRBV28|TRBJ1-2
CASSLVEGGLYGYTF
TGTGCCAGCAGTTTAGTCGAGGGGGGCCTCTATGGCTACACCTTC
>.|.|TRBV24-1|TRBJ2-4
CATSEAEAGIQYF
TGTGCCACCAGTGAGGCGGAGGCGGGCATTCAGTACTTC
>.|.|TRBV2|TRBJ1-3
CASSEAGNTIYF
TGTGCCAGCAGTGAGGCTGGAAACACCATATATTTT
>TRBD1|.|TRBV19|TRBJ1-4
CASSMPRGDKKLFF
TGTGCCAGTAGTATGCCCAGGGGGGATAAAAAACTGTTTTTT
>.|.|TRBV19|TRBJ2-1
CASSIRGSSYNEQFF
TGTGCCAGTAGTATAAGAGGCAGCTCCTACAATGAGCAGTTCTTC
>.|.|TRBV28|TRBJ1-1
CASSKVAAGRNTEAFF
TGTGCCAGCAGTAAGGTAGCCGCCGGTAGGAACACTGAAGCTTTCTTT
>TRBD1|.|TRBV28|TRBJ2-3
CASRPGDREGTDTQYF
TGTGCCAGCAGGCCAGGAGACAGGGAAGGCACAGATACGCAGTATTTT
>.|.|TRBV6-5|TRBJ1-1
CASSYSEGTEAFF
TGTGCCAGCAGTTACTCGGAGGGGACTGAAGCTTTCTTT
>.|.|TRBV7-9|TRBJ2-3
CASSLTGPGTDTQYF
TGTGCCAGCAGCCTGACAGGACCCGGAACAGATACGCAGTATTTT
>.|.|TRBV27|TRBJ1-6
CASKWGSDSPLHF
TGTGCCAGCAAGTGGGGGAGTGATTCACCCCTCCACTTT
>TRBD1|.|TRBV6-5|TRBJ2-1
CASSYSSGTGYNEQFF
TGTGCCAGCAGTTACTCTAGTGGGACAGGGTACAATGAGCAGTTCTTC
>.|.|TRBV11-2|TRBJ1-2
CASSLVEGVYGYTF
TGTGCCAGCAGCTTAGTTGAGGGGGTATATGGCTACACCTTC
>.|.|TRBV3-1/TRBV3-2|TRBJ2-7
CASSHQGTYEQYF
TGTGCCAGCAGCCACCAAGGTACCTACGAGCAGTACTTC
>TRBD1|.|TRBV5-1|TRBJ1-4
CASSDGGQAEHEKLFF
TGCGCCAGCAGCGACGGGGGACAGGCGGAGCATGAAAAACTGTTTTTT
>TRBD2|.|TRBV10-3|TRBJ2-5
CAIRSPSGSQETQYF
TGTGCCATCAGATCCCCTAGCGGGAGCCAAGAGACCCAGTACTTC
>TRBD2|once|TRBV7-9|TRBJ2-1
CASSRPGGNEQFF
TGTGCCAGCAGCCGCCCGGGGGGCAATGAGCAGTTCTTC
>.|.|TRBV28|TRBJ1-5
CASSFRQGVISNQPQHF
TGTGCCAGCAGTTTTCGGCAGGGAGTCATCAGCAATCAGCCCCAGCATTTT
>.|.|TRBV7-3|TRBJ2-7
CASSVGGAGEQYF
TGTGCCAGCAGCGTAGGGGGGGCTGGCGAGCAGTACTTC